The 30 T cell receptor beta chains reported below all come from one sample, sequenced in a study of blood T cell repertoires in COVID-19. Generated by immunoSEQ multiplex PCR, the TCRdb table keeps only in-frame clones and is missing some. This table holds 450,000 to 600,000 clones, 87% found once. Sequencing input: PBMCs or T cells enriched from blood (not recorded which). All receptors come from a woman between 18 and 29 years old who had recovered from COVID-19.

V is TRBV6-5 and J is TRBJ1-6, with TRBD1 as a possible D gene (5 bases). This CDR3 is built from 12 residues. Germline CDR1 and CDR2: MNHEY and SVGAGI. Trimming left V 6 bases short and J 9 bases short, with 9 bases between. The CDR3 sequence: CASSQGVSPLHF. The CDR3 DNA follows: TGTGCCAGCAGCCAAGGGGTTTCACCCCTCCACTTT.

V gene TRBV10-3 combines with J gene TRBJ2-1; D is perhaps TRBD1 (5 bases). Deletions cut 4 bases from V and 5 bases from J, with 9 bases between. CDR1 ENHRY and CDR2 SYGVKD come from the germline V gene. This CDR3 is built from 13 residues. This CDR3 reads CAISATGDNEQFF. The CDR3 DNA reads as TGTGCCATCAGTGCTACAGGTGACAATGAGCAGTTCTTC.

J is TRBJ2-7 and V is TRBV5-1, with D tentatively TRBD2 (5 bases). CDR1 and CDR2 from the germline V gene are SGHRS and YFSETQ. V was clipped by 5 bases and J by 2 bases, with 14 bases between them. The CDR3 extends over 14 amino acids. The CDR3, as DNA: TGCGCCAGCAGAACGTTGGAGGTACCCTACGAGCAGTACTTC. This translates into CASRTLEVPYEQYF. The whole variable domain, filled in from reference TRBV5-1 and TRBJ2-7, reads KAGVTQTPRYLIKTRGQQVTLSCSPISGHRSVSWYQQTPGQGLQFLFEYFSETQRNKGNFPGRFSGRQFSNSRSEMNVSTLELGDSALYLCASRTLEVPYEQYFGPGTRLTVT.

This chain links TRBV12-5 with TRBJ2-3; maybe TRBD2 (6 bases). Germline assignment: CDR1 LGHNT and CDR2 FRNRAP. The CDR3 is 16 residues long. The V end was cut by 7 bases, the J end by 2 bases, with 19 bases between. The CDR3 is CASASLPGVHTDTQYF. The CDR3 coding sequence is TGTGCTAGTGCCTCTCTCCCGGGGGTGCACACAGATACGCAGTATTTT.

This clone was seen a handful of times. The chain carries TRBV14 and TRBJ2-7; 7 bases align to TRBD2. Germline CDR1 SGHDN, CDR2 FVKESK. V was clipped by 2 bases and J by 6 bases; unmatched bases: 7. The CDR3 has 14 amino acids. CDR3 nucleotide sequence: TGTGCCAGCAGCCAATTTAGTAGGGAGGGCGAGCAGTACTTC. Residues: CASSQFSREGEQYF.

The chain joins TRBV19 to TRBJ1-5; no clear D. This CDR3 contains 15 residues. Trimming left V 3 bases short and J 5 bases short, with 14 bases between. Per germline, CDR1 LNHDA and CDR2 SQIVND (reference sequence). The CDR3 loop is CASSIWRAGDQPQHF. The CDR3, as DNA: TGTGCCAGTAGTATCTGGAGGGCGGGTGATCAGCCCCAGCATTTT. Drawing the rest from reference TRBV19 and TRBJ1-5, the complete variable domain is DGGITQSPKYLFRKEGQNVTLSCEQNLNHDAMYWYRQDPGQGLRLIYYSQIVNDFQKGDIAEGYSVSREKKESFPLTVTSAQKNPTAFYLCASSIWRAGDQPQHFGDGTRLSIL.

About this clone itself: The junction departs from the called germline gene at one end, perhaps through a read error. V usage is TRBV27 and J usage is TRBJ2-2; D perhaps matches TRBD1 (6 bases). CDR1 is MNHEY, CDR2 SMNVEV, per germline (reference sequence). The CDR3 has 16 residues. Here the CDR3 DNA reads TGTGCCAGCAGTCCCCCCCCGGGACAACTCACCCGGGAGCTGTTTTTT. It yields the protein CASSPPPGQLTRELFF.

Worth noting for this clone: Since a much larger clone is just one base distant, this may be a read error. The rearrangement links TRBV5-4 to TRBJ2-7; the D is unclear. V dropped 3 bases and J dropped 3 bases, with 4 bases sitting between them. The CDR3 covers 11 residues. CDR1 is SGHNT and CDR2 is YYREEE in the germline V gene (reference sequence). Here the CDR3 DNA reads TGTGCCAGCAGCTCCCACTACGAGCAGTACTTC. Amino acid sequence: CASSSHYEQYF.

The chain is built from TRBV28 and TRBJ2-5; D might be TRBD2 (6 bases). V dropped 7 bases and J dropped 5 bases, with 17 bases sitting between them. Germline CDR1 and CDR2: MDHEN and SYDVKM. The CDR3 loop spans 14 amino acids. For the CDR3, the DNA is TGTGCCAGCAATCTGCGGGGTACACGGGAGACCCAGTACTTC. It is translated as CASNLRGTRETQYF. The entire variable domain, with the rest obtained from reference TRBV28 and TRBJ2-5, is as follows: DVKVTQSSRYLVKRTGEKVFLECVQDMDHENMFWYRQDPGLGLRLIYFSYDVKMKEKGDIPEGYSVSREKKERFSLILESASTNQTSMYLCASNLRGTRETQYFGPGTRLLVL.

The chain carries TRBV7-9 and TRBJ2-7; D perhaps matches TRBD2 (5 bases). Germline loops: CDR1 SEHNR, CDR2 FQNEAQ (reference sequence). V was trimmed by 4 bases and J by 6 bases, leaving 13 bases between them. This CDR3 region has 13 residues. The CDR3 reads CASSSRGPFEQYF. The CDR3 nucleotides read TGTGCCAGCAGCTCCAGAGGGCCCTTCGAGCAGTACTTC.

The rearrangement joins TRBV6-6 to TRBJ1-1; D call uncertain. Germline CDR1 and CDR2: MNHNY and SVGAGI (reference sequence). The CDR3 has 13 residues. Trimming removed 6 bases at V and 0 bases at J, with 8 bases between. The CDR3 loop reads CASRKELNTEAFF. Written as DNA, the CDR3 is TGTGCCAGCAGGAAAGAGTTGAACACTGAAGCTTTCTTT.

The chain couples TRBV6-5 to TRBJ1-4; 9 bases agree with TRBD1. V lost 11 bases, J lost 7 bases, and 11 bases stayed unmatched. The V gene's germline CDR1 is MNHEY and CDR2 SVGAGI. This CDR3 region has 14 residues. The CDR3 protein is CAAGGQGGTEKLFF. For the CDR3, the DNA is TGTGCCGCAGGGGGACAGGGTGGAACTGAAAAACTGTTTTTT.

The chain carries TRBV7-8 and TRBJ2-7, with 7 bases lining up with TRBD1. CDR1 and CDR2 (germline): SGHVS, FQNEAQ. CDR3 length equals 14 residues. Trimming took 4 bases from V and 2 from J; bases not matched to a gene: 5. CDR3 loop: CASSSGQAPYEQYF. Written as DNA, the CDR3 is TGTGCCAGCAGCTCCGGACAGGCCCCCTACGAGCAGTACTTC.

This rearrangement joins TRBV9 to TRBJ1-2, with TRBD1 identical over 8 bases. J gave up 7 bases and V 2 bases, and 4 bases lay outside the gene matches. The germline V gene has CDR1 SGDLS and CDR2 YYNGEE. CDR3 length: 13 amino acids. This CDR3 is CASSVQGAAGYTF. For the CDR3, the DNA is TGTGCCAGCAGCGTTCAGGGGGCGGCTGGCTACACCTTC.

The rearrangement uses TRBV3-1 (or the pseudogene TRBV3-2) and TRBJ1-3, with TRBD1 matching 8 bases. V shed 4 bases, J shed 6 bases, and the junction held 5 bases outside the gene matches. The CDR3 extends over 14 amino acids. The V gene's germline CDR1 is LGHDT and CDR2 YNNKEL (reference sequence). CDR3 region: CASSLRTGINTIYF. CDR3 nucleotide sequence: TGTGCCAGCAGCCTCCGGACAGGGATAAACACCATATATTTT.

Comments on this clone: Distinct nucleotide sequences in the sample also encode this CDR3. The chain uses TRBV7-6 and TRBJ2-2, with D maybe TRBD2 (6 bases). The CDR3 loop spans 14 amino acids. Germline V gene lookup returns CDR1 SGHVS and CDR2 FNYEAQ. V was shortened by 5 bases and J by 5 bases, with 12 bases between the two germline ends. CDR3 protein: CASSLGGGTGELFF. CDR3 DNA sequence: TGTGCCAGCAGCCTAGGAGGAGGGACCGGGGAGCTGTTTTTT.

This clone was counted a single time. This same CDR3 is encoded by further DNA sequences in the sample. The J gene is TRBJ2-3, the V gene TRBV30; 8 positions match TRBD2. Germline assignment: CDR1 GTSNPN and CDR2 SVGIG (reference sequence). V lost 0 bases to trimming and J lost 5 bases; unmatched junction nucleotides: 7. The CDR3 has 15 residues. CDR3: CAWSVLGGAGDTQYF. CDR3 DNA sequence: TGTGCCTGGAGTGTACTCGGGGGGGCCGGAGATACGCAGTATTTT. Combining the CDR3 with reference TRBV30 and TRBJ2-3 gives the whole variable domain SQTIHQWPATLVQPVGSPLSLECTVEGTSNPNLYWYRQAAGRGLQLLFYSVGIGQISSEVPQNLSASRPQDRQFILSSKKLLLSDSGFYLCAWSVLGGAGDTQYFGPGTRLTVL.

This chain uses TRBV19 with TRBJ1-1; possibly TRBD1 for D (5 bases). Germline V gene sequence: CDR1 LNHDA, CDR2 SQIVND (reference sequence). This CDR3 has 13 amino acids. V was shortened by 3 bases and J by 6 bases, with 11 bases between the two germline ends. In DNA form, the CDR3 reads TGTGCCAGTAGTATCGGGGGAGTCGCTGAAGCTTTCTTT. Amino acid sequence: CASSIGGVAEAFF. Drawing the rest from reference TRBV19 and TRBJ1-1, the complete variable domain is DGGITQSPKYLFRKEGQNVTLSCEQNLNHDAMYWYRQDPGQGLRLIYYSQIVNDFQKGDIAEGYSVSREKKESFPLTVTSAQKNPTAFYLCASSIGGVAEAFFGQGTRLTVV.

The chain couples TRBV18 to TRBJ2-3; weak D call: TRBD1 (5 bases). Germline V lookup: CDR1 KGHSH, CDR2 LQKENI. The V gene lost 3 bases and the J gene lost 2 bases, with 12 bases spanning the gap. The CDR3 is 15 residues long. The CDR3 reads CASSPQDSFTDTQYF. In nucleotides, the CDR3 is TGTGCCAGCTCACCTCAAGACAGCTTCACAGATACGCAGTATTTT.

CDR3 residues: CSVRSHRDNTEAFF. CDR3 nucleotide sequence: TGCAGCGTCCGTAGCCACAGGGACAACACTGAAGCTTTCTTT. This chain links TRBV29-1 with TRBJ1-1, with D possibly TRBD1 on 6 matching bases. Germline CDR1 and CDR2: SQVTM and ANQGSEA. Trimming took off 6 bases at V and 2 bases at J, with 16 bases between the two ends. The CDR3 sequence is 14 residues long.

This sequence joins TRBV30 and TRBJ2-4; 16 bases agree with TRBD2. Germline V lookup: CDR1 GTSNPN, CDR2 SVGIG (reference sequence). This CDR3 is built from 17 residues. The junction had 5 bases not matched to a gene; V was cut back by 0 bases and J by 6 bases. The CDR3, as DNA: TGTGCCTGGAGTGTGGGACTAGCGGGGGGGCCGGGAAACATTCAGTACTTC. This codes for CAWSVGLAGGPGNIQYF.

The rearrangement links TRBV3-1 (or the pseudogene TRBV3-2) to TRBJ1-5; 7 bases match TRBD1. Looked up from germline, CDR1 is LGHDT and CDR2 is YNNKEL (reference sequence). This CDR3 has 13 residues. Germline trimming cut 3 bases from V and 12 bases from J; bases unmatched to any gene: 8. The CDR3 DNA is TGTGCCAGCAGCCAGACAGGGTGGGGGCACCAGCATTTT. This translates into CASSQTGWGHQHF.

J is TRBJ1-2 and V is TRBV7-2; 9 nucleotides line up with TRBD1. Germline CDR1 SGHTA, CDR2 FQGNSA. V gave up 6 bases and J gave up 8 bases; unmatched junction bases: 10. This CDR3 region has 14 residues. The CDR3 DNA reads TGTGCCAGCAGTCCGCGCACAGGGGGCAGAGGCTACACCTTC. Its protein is CASSPRTGGRGYTF.

The chain carries TRBV2 and TRBJ1-3; D unclear. The CDR3 sequence is 15 residues long. Trimming pared 4 bases from V and 4 bases from J, leaving 14 bases between. In germline, CDR1 is SNHLY, CDR2 FYNNEI. CDR3 bases: TGTGCCAGCAGTGCCCAGGAGCTAGCGGGAAACACCATATATTTT. It is translated as CASSAQELAGNTIYF.

V usage is TRBV9 and J usage is TRBJ2-1; TRBD2 agrees at 11 bases. V gave up 3 bases and J gave up 8 bases; unmatched junction bases: 7. Germline CDR1 reads SGDLS; CDR2 reads YYNGEE. The CDR3 has 15 residues. The CDR3 DNA is TGTGCCAGCAGCGGCGTTAGCGGGGGGGGCGATGAGCAGTTCTTC. Protein product: CASSGVSGGGDEQFF.

The gene calls are TRBV27 and TRBJ2-7, with 7 bases matching TRBD1. V lost 4 bases to trimming and J lost 5 bases; unmatched junction nucleotides: 8. The V gene's germline CDR1 is MNHEY and CDR2 SMNVEV (reference sequence). CDR3 length equals 14 residues. This chain's CDR3 is CASSSSRGLDEQYF. The CDR3 nucleotides are TGTGCCAGCAGTTCTAGTAGGGGGCTTGACGAGCAGTACTTC.

The chain is built from TRBV11-3 and TRBJ1-1; the match to TRBD1 covers 8 bases. J lost 4 bases, V lost 5 bases, and 6 bases had no gene match. The CDR3 is 14 residues long. Germline CDR1 is SGHNT and CDR2 is YENEEA. In nucleotides, the CDR3 is TGTGCCAGCAGCCGTGGACAGGGATTCACTGAAGCTTTCTTT. This codes for CASSRGQGFTEAFF. The whole variable domain, remainder taken from reference TRBV11-3 and TRBJ1-1, is EAGVVQSPRYKIIEKKQPVAFWCNPISGHNTLYWYLQNLGQGPELLIRYENEEAVDDSQLPKDRFSAERLKGVDSTLKIQPAELGDSAVYLCASSRGQGFTEAFFGQGTRLTVV.

The CDR3 reads CASSLTGNPTNEKLFF. The CDR3 nucleotides are TGTGCCAGCAGCCTAACAGGGAACCCAACTAATGAAAAACTGTTTTTT. The chain couples TRBV21-1 to TRBJ1-4; the tabulated D call, TRBD1, remains unverified against the DNA. TRBV21-1 is recorded as a pseudogene. The CDR3 is 16 residues long.

The V and J genes are TRBV2 and TRBJ2-3, with 9 bases aligning to TRBD2. Germline V gene data show CDR1 as SNHLY and CDR2 as FYNNEI. Unmatched junction bases numbered 3, after V lost 6 bases and J lost 5 bases. This CDR3 comprises 13 residues. CDR3 sequence reads: CASRRAGGDTQYF. The CDR3 bases are TGTGCCAGCAGGCGAGCGGGGGGAGATACGCAGTATTTT.

The rearrangement joins TRBV19 to TRBJ1-5; D is unclear. V shed 7 bases and J shed 2 bases, with 12 bases lying between them. CDR1 is LNHDA, CDR2 SQIVND, per germline (reference sequence). This CDR3 spans 14 amino acids. As DNA, the CDR3 is TGTGCCAGTAATGAGAGGGCAGGCAATCAGCCCCAGCATTTT. This gives the protein CASNERAGNQPQHF.